A single sample is the source of the 25 T cell receptor beta chains below, sequenced in a study of cytomegalovirus exposure and HLA in healthy donors. Primers: 60 Vbeta forward and 13 Jbeta reverse. The table came from immunoSEQ multiplex PCR; TCRdb's copy has only in-frame clones and leaves some out. In the table there are roughly 120,000 clones, 73% of which are singletons. Material: PBMCs. The receptors originated from a man aged 60 to 75 in good health and CMV-seropositive.

V is TRBV28 and J is TRBJ1-5; D gene uncertain. This CDR3 spans 14 amino acids. V was shortened by 8 bases and J by 6 bases, with 17 bases between the two germline ends. CDR1 and CDR2 from the germline V gene are MDHEN and SYDVKM. The CDR3, as DNA: TGTGCCAGCGGCTCCCAGGCCTTGGCTCAGCCCCAGCATTTT. Encoded protein: CASGSQALAQPQHF.

This clone turned up a few times. The gene calls are TRBV9 and TRBJ2-6, with no clear D. Trimming took off 4 bases at V and 13 bases at J, with 18 bases between the two ends. Germline V gene sequence: CDR1 SGDLS, CDR2 YYNGEE. The CDR3 length is 14 residues. The CDR3 DNA reads as TGTGCCAGCAGCCTCGAATCGTCGGGTGGTGTCCTGACTTTC. It specifies CASSLESSGGVLTF. The full variable domain, with the rest looked up from reference TRBV9 and TRBJ2-6, is DSGVTQTPKHLITATGQRVTLRCSPRSGDLSVYWYQQSLDQGLQFLIQYYNGEERAKGNILERFSAQQFPDLHSELNLSSLELGDSALYFCASSLESSGGVLTFGAGSRLTVL.

V and J are TRBV2 and TRBJ2-7, with 8 positions matching TRBD1. The V gene's germline CDR1 is SNHLY and CDR2 FYNNEI. The ends lost 6 bases at V and 6 bases at J; junction bases unmatched: 7. The CDR3 loop spans 13 amino acids. Here the CDR3 reads CASSPWTGFEQYF. In DNA, the CDR3 is TGTGCCAGCAGCCCGTGGACAGGGTTCGAGCAGTACTTC.

The CDR3 nucleotides are TGTGCCAGCAGTTTAGCGGGGGGGACGAACACCGGGGAGCTGTTTTTT. Translation: CASSLAGGTNTGELFF. The V gene is TRBV2, the J gene TRBJ2-2, with 11 bases fitting TRBD2. V was pared by 5 bases and J by 0 bases, with 2 bases of the junction left unmatched. The V gene's germline CDR1 is SNHLY and CDR2 FYNNEI. The CDR3 extends over 16 amino acids.

A few counts support this clone. The V call is TRBV5-1, the J call TRBJ1-5; D uncertain. The CDR3 contains 15 residues. V gave up 0 bases and J gave up 5 bases, with 12 bases separating them. The germline V gene has CDR1 SGHRS and CDR2 YFSETQ. This chain's CDR3 is CASSLGTGNYQPQHF. DNA for the CDR3: TGCGCCAGCAGCTTGGGGACGGGGAATTATCAGCCCCAGCATTTT.

The V gene is TRBV2, the J gene TRBJ1-5; tentative D call: TRBD1 (5 bases). Germline V CDR1 and CDR2: SNHLY, FYNNEI. This CDR3 has 14 amino acids. Trimming cost V 11 bases and J 5 bases, with 19 bases left between them. The CDR3 protein is CAVGRGREDQPQHF. CDR3 coding DNA: TGTGCCGTTGGGCGGGGCAGGGAAGATCAGCCCCAGCATTTT.

This clone was counted once. The chain has TRBV7-3 and TRBJ1-5; D possibly corresponds to TRBD1 (5 bases). Between the trimmed V and J ends, which lost 5 bases and 4 bases, there was a span of 15 bases. This CDR3 has 15 residues. The germline CDR1 and CDR2 sequences are SGHTA and FQGTGA. CDR3 bases: TGTGCCAGCAGCCGGGCAGGGTCTACTAATCAGCCCCAGCATTTT. Its protein is CASSRAGSTNQPQHF.

This clone appeared a few times. The chain uses TRBV5-1 and TRBJ1-4; 8 nucleotides agree with TRBD1. V shed 0 bases, J shed 5 bases, and the junction held 3 bases outside the gene matches. Germline CDR1 is SGHRS and CDR2 is YFSETQ. This CDR3 has 15 residues. CDR3 in DNA: TGCGCCAGCAGCTTGGGGACAGGGCTAAATGAAAAACTGTTTTTT. It codes for CASSLGTGLNEKLFF.

V and J are TRBV28 and TRBJ1-5, with D hard to call. The CDR3 contains 13 residues. The germline V gene has CDR1 MDHEN and CDR2 SYDVKM. Trimming removed 5 bases at V and 5 bases at J, with 10 bases between. The CDR3 bases are TGTGCCAGCAGTCTACCAACTCATCAGCCCCAGCATTTT. It translates to CASSLPTHQPQHF. The full variable domain, with the rest looked up from reference TRBV28 and TRBJ1-5, is DVKVTQSSRYLVKRTGEKVFLECVQDMDHENMFWYRQDPGLGLRLIYFSYDVKMKEKGDIPEGYSVSREKKERFSLILESASTNQTSMYLCASSLPTHQPQHFGDGTRLSIL.

The chain is built from TRBV9 and TRBJ1-6; D gene unclear. Germline assignment: CDR1 SGDLS and CDR2 YYNGEE. The CDR3 is made up of 15 amino acids. Trimming removed 0 bases from V and 14 bases from J, with 18 bases in between. CDR3 bases: TGTGCCAGCAGCGTAGCGGCAGCCGCCCCGGGAGCCCTCCACTTT. Translating gives CASSVAAAAPGALHF.

The chain has TRBV4-1 and TRBJ2-7, with TRBD2 matching over 12 bases. V gave up 1 base and J gave up 2 bases; unmatched junction bases: 0. The CDR3 has 15 amino acids. CDR1 and CDR2 (germline): MGHRA, YSYEKL. The CDR3, as DNA: TGCGCCAGCAGCCAAGGACTAGCGGGGGCCTACGAGCAGTACTTC. It yields the protein CASSQGLAGAYEQYF.

The chain uses TRBV5-1 and TRBJ1-2; 12 positions match TRBD1. Germline lookup yields CDR1 SGHRS and CDR2 YFSETQ. Losses at the gene ends were 0 bases for V and 6 bases for J; bases not matched to a gene: 6. This CDR3 has 16 amino acids. The DNA for the CDR3 is TGCGCCAGCAGCTTGGATGGGACAGGGGGCGCAGATGGCTACACCTTC. It translates to CASSLDGTGGADGYTF.

The count of this clone is one. The chain has TRBV2 and TRBJ1-1; D not certain. Trimming left V 6 bases short and J 3 bases short, with 17 bases between. The CDR3 runs to 15 residues. CDR1 and CDR2 from the germline V gene are SNHLY and FYNNEI. The CDR3 nucleotides are TGTGCCAGCAGGGACTTCCAGGTAGTCTACACTGAAGCTTTCTTT. It specifies CASRDFQVVYTEAFF.

The gene calls are TRBV14 and TRBJ2-1; TRBD2 agrees at 11 bases. With 3 bases clipped from V and 7 bases from J, the junction kept 5 bases outside the gene matches. Germline CDR1 SGHDN, CDR2 FVKESK. This CDR3 comprises 15 residues. The CDR3 DNA reads TGTGCCAGCAGCCACCGACTAGCGGGGTTGAATGAGCAGTTCTTC. As protein: CASSHRLAGLNEQFF.

In the case of this clone: At one end, the junction sequence differs from germline, possibly due to a read error. The chain joins TRBV7-9 to TRBJ2-1, with D unclear. This CDR3 is 12 amino acids long. Germline V gene data show CDR1 as SEHNR and CDR2 as FQNEAQ (reference sequence). The CDR3 DNA follows: TGTGCCAGCAGCAGAGAGGCAGTGAGCCCCCTCTTC. This gives the protein CASSREAVSPLF.

The chain carries TRBV19 and TRBJ2-2, with 8 bases matching TRBD1. The V and J ends lost 9 bases and 5 bases, in that order; junction bases with no gene match: 8. Germline CDR1 is LNHDA and CDR2 is SQIVND (reference sequence). The CDR3 length is 14 residues. The DNA for the CDR3 is TGTGCCAGCCAGGACAGGGCGGGGACCGGGGAGCTGTTTTTT. Translated: CASQDRAGTGELFF.

This chain links TRBV27 with TRBJ1-2; 8 positions match TRBD1. CDR1 is MNHEY, CDR2 SMNVEV, per germline (reference sequence). V trimming: 11 bases; J trimming: 2 bases; junction bases outside the gene matches: 7. The CDR3 extends over 13 amino acids. CDR3 amino acids: CAGGQGKNYGYTF. The CDR3 nucleotides are TGTGCCGGAGGACAGGGAAAAAACTATGGCTACACCTTC.

V and J are TRBV27 and TRBJ1-4; tentatively, D is TRBD1 (6 bases). Germline CDR1 MNHEY, CDR2 SMNVEV (reference sequence). The CDR3 sequence is 16 residues long. V was shortened by 2 bases and J by 6 bases, with 16 bases between the two germline ends. As DNA, the CDR3 is TGTGCCAGCAGTTTAGTGTCAGGGGACAAGGATGAAAAACTGTTTTTT. Protein: CASSLVSGDKDEKLFF.

The chain employs TRBV5-1 and TRBJ1-4; 9 nucleotides line up with TRBD1. This CDR3 is built from 14 residues. Trimming cost V 3 bases and J 6 bases; bases outside gene matches: 3. Germline-derived CDR1 and CDR2 are SGHRS and YFSETQ. This chain's CDR3 is CASSWTGEDEKLFF. Here the CDR3 DNA reads TGCGCCAGCAGCTGGACAGGGGAGGATGAAAAACTGTTTTTT. The whole variable domain, remainder taken from reference TRBV5-1 and TRBJ1-4, is KAGVTQTPRYLIKTRGQQVTLSCSPISGHRSVSWYQQTPGQGLQFLFEYFSETQRNKGNFPGRFSGRQFSNSRSEMNVSTLELGDSALYLCASSWTGEDEKLFFGSGTQLSVL.

The V call is TRBV2, the J call TRBJ2-3; TRBD2 agrees at 11 bases. The length of the CDR3 is 19 residues. Losses at the gene ends were 3 bases for V and 2 bases for J; bases not matched to a gene: 13. The V gene's germline CDR1 is SNHLY and CDR2 FYNNEI. The CDR3: CASSDPFGPGLAATDTQYF. Here the CDR3 DNA reads TGTGCCAGCAGTGACCCCTTCGGTCCGGGACTAGCGGCCACAGATACGCAGTATTTT. The whole variable domain, filled in from reference TRBV2 and TRBJ2-3, reads EPEVTQTPSHQVTQMGQEVILRCVPISNHLYFYWYRQILGQKVEFLVSFYNNEISEKSEIFDDQFSVERPDGSNFTLKIRSTKLEDSAMYFCASSDPFGPGLAATDTQYFGPGTRLTVL.

CDR3 in amino acids: CASSDTGRGYGYTF. Here the CDR3 DNA reads TGTGCCAGCAGTGACACAGGGAGGGGTTATGGCTACACCTTC. The chain is built from TRBV6-4 and TRBJ1-2; D is perhaps TRBD1 (6 bases). Germline assignment: CDR1 MRHNA and CDR2 SNTAGT. This CDR3 has 14 residues. V lost 2 bases and J lost 5, with 12 bases in between.

V usage is TRBV5-4 and J usage is TRBJ2-7, with 8 nucleotides matching TRBD1. This CDR3 region has 15 residues. Losses at the gene ends were 3 bases for V and 4 bases for J; bases not matched to a gene: 9. Germline CDR1 reads SGHNT; CDR2 reads YYREEE (reference sequence). DNA of the CDR3: TGTGCCAGCAGCTGGGCAGGGGACAGGCGATACGAGCAGTACTTC. This translates into CASSWAGDRRYEQYF.

V gene TRBV6-1 combines with J gene TRBJ2-7, with D tentatively TRBD2 (6 bases). Germline CDR1 is MNHNS and CDR2 is SASEGT. V lost 2 bases, J lost 2 bases, and 16 bases lay in between. The CDR3 consists of 16 residues. The CDR3 sequence: CASSENPSGSPYEQYF. Here the CDR3 DNA reads TGTGCCAGCAGTGAAAACCCGAGCGGGTCCCCCTACGAGCAGTACTTC.

The gene calls are TRBV9 and TRBJ1-5; no definite D call. Looked up from germline, CDR1 is SGDLS and CDR2 is YYNGEE. Trimming cost V 6 bases and J 0 bases, with 10 bases left between them. There are 14 residues in the CDR3. CDR3 protein: CASNEADSNQPQHF. As DNA, the CDR3 is TGTGCCAGCAACGAGGCGGATAGCAATCAGCCCCAGCATTTT.

The chain employs TRBV30 and TRBJ1-1; D might be TRBD1 (5 bases). This CDR3 has 13 residues. V lost 5 bases and J lost 3, with 13 bases in between. Germline assignment: CDR1 GTSNPN and CDR2 SVGIG (reference sequence). CDR3 protein: CAWVGGEDTEAFF. CDR3 nucleotide sequence: TGTGCCTGGGTGGGGGGGGAGGACACTGAAGCTTTCTTT.